Below are 7 T cell receptor beta chains sequenced from a single sample in a study of shared clonotypes between healthy human individuals (TCRdb year 2020). The library came from the immunoSEQ multiplex PCR assay. TCRdb carries this immuneACCESS record with in-frame sequences only. Its versions omit some clonotypes, under half of them owing to an unresolved V gene in the studies checked, with the rest unexplained. Here the sample has about 470,000 clones; 79% occur a single time. Of the sample, roughly 13% is held by the ten largest clones. The sequencing input was PBMCs. The source of these receptors is a woman in her thirties or forties in good health. Some clones in this sample may be carry-over from other donors' samples.

Note on this clone: This is likely an artifact of a read error, given a far larger clone one base away. The chain has TRBV7-8 and TRBJ2-5; TRBD2 matches at 8 bases. The assigned J gene may be wrong: the sequence end matches TRBJ2-7 better. Germline V gives CDR1 SGHVS, CDR2 FQNEAQ. The CDR3 is 18 residues long. As DNA, the CDR3 is TGTACCAGCAGCTTTTTAGCGGGACGAAGCCTAGGGAACTACGAGCAGTACTTC. It yields the protein CTSSFLAGRSLGNYEQYF.

The table lists this clone with many counts. One end of the junction varies from germline; a read error may be responsible. The chain combines TRBV4-1 with TRBJ2-7, with TRBD1 matching over 8 bases. The germline V gene has CDR1 MGHRA and CDR2 YSYEKL. The CDR3 totals 15 residues. CDR3 sequence (DNA): TGCGCCAGCAGCAAAGAAGGGACAGGTCTCGACGAGCAGTACTTC. It codes for CASSKEGTGLDEQYF.

This clone has just a few counts. The genes are TRBV7-3 and TRBJ2-3; D remains unclear. V lost 5 bases to trimming and J lost 2 bases, with 11 bases between them. The germline V gene has CDR1 SGHTA and CDR2 FQGTGA. The CDR3 contains 14 residues. The CDR3: CASSIGPHTDTQYF. In nucleotides, the CDR3 is TGTGCCAGCAGCATCGGGCCACACACAGATACGCAGTATTTT.

This clone appeared once. The chain has TRBV7-2 and TRBJ2-2; D is unclear. Per the germline V gene, CDR1 is SGHTA and CDR2 is FQGNSA. The CDR3 spans 14 residues. Trimming stripped 5 bases from V and 0 bases from J, with 7 bases between. The CDR3 region has the DNA TGTGCCAGCAGCCAGGTCGCGAACACCGGGGAGCTGTTTTTT. Translation gives CASSQVANTGELFF.

This clone occurred a few times. This chain joins TRBV28 and TRBJ1-3; TRBD1 might be the D (6 bases). CDR1 and CDR2 from the germline V gene are MDHEN and SYDVKM. The CDR3 has 14 residues. Trimming took off 3 bases at V and 1 base at J, with 7 bases between the two ends. The CDR3 reads CASSFDRSGNTIYF. The DNA of the CDR3 is TGTGCCAGCAGTTTTGACAGGTCTGGAAACACCATATATTTT.

In regard to this clone: Other nucleotide sequences in the sample specify the same CDR3. The chain recombines TRBV18 with TRBJ2-5, with a weak D call TRBD1 (6 bases). CDR1 KGHSH and CDR2 LQKENI come from the germline V gene. The CDR3 length is 14 residues. V dropped 3 bases and J dropped 1 base, with 9 bases sitting between them. CDR3 bases: TGTGCCAGCTCACCGACGACAGGCCAAGAGACCCAGTACTTC. Translation gives CASSPTTGQETQYF.

The CDR3 nucleotides read TGTGCCGCAGGAACCTCCTACAATGAGCAGTTCTTC. Translated, it gives CAAGTSYNEQFF. This rearrangement joins TRBV7-9 to TRBJ2-1; D unclear. Germline CDR1 reads SEHNR; CDR2 reads FQNEAQ (reference sequence). V was cut by 11 bases and J by 0 bases, with 8 bases left in between. The CDR3 runs to 12 residues.